This T cell receptor (beta chain) was captured by sequencing in a study of cytomegalovirus exposure and HLA in healthy donors. Primers included in the PCR were 60 Vbeta and 13 Jbeta primers. Here immunoSEQ multiplex PCR was the method, and the copy in TCRdb shows in-frame clones only, minus some. The repertoire consists of around 83,000 clones, with around 80% occurring once and the leading ten covering approximately 4.8%. Germline V gene sequence: CDR1 KGHSH, CDR2 LQKENI. This CDR3 spans 13 amino acids. J lost 8 bases, V lost 6 bases, and 6 bases had no gene match. Sequenced material: PBMCs. The chain recombines TRBV18 with TRBJ1-4; the match to TRBD1 covers 7 bases. The sequence was obtained from a male donor in good health and CMV-seropositive. The CDR3 reads CASSPNRGEKLFF. The CDR3 nucleotides are TGTGCCAGCTCGCCTAACAGGGGCGAAAAACTGTTTTTT.